The rows below give T cell receptor beta chains drawn from one sample of a study of molecular identifiers for immune sequencing clone quantification. One entry per CDR3 protein results from TCRdb running MiXCR on the PCR reads. The table includes approximately 680,000 distinct CDR3 sequences, roughly 27% detected once. The sample was naive CD8+ T cells from blood, with Jurkat cell RNA spiked in. The receptor set was obtained from a human donor in good health. Some libraries in this study had Jurkat cell RNA spiked in. CDR3s include the opening cysteine and the closing phenylalanine or tryptophan. The D gene is left open where the match is weak. For some rows the clone size is stated as once, few or many, or as a class when expanded; others skip it.

TRBD1 | TRBJ2-5 | NA | TRBV7-9 | CASSAKERTGLWETQYF | TGTGCCAGCAGCGCAAAGGAAAGGACAGGGCTTTGGGAGACCCAGTACTTC
TRBD2 | TRBJ2-1 | NA | TRBV25-1 | CASSEMVAGPHHNEQFF | TGTGCCAGCAGTGAAATGGTAGCGGGACCCCACCACAATGAGCAGTTCTTC
TRBD1 | TRBJ2-5 | many | TRBV12-3/TRBV12-4 | CASRSRAGGYQETQYF | TGTGCCAGCAGATCTAGGGCAGGGGGCTACCAAGAGACCCAGTACTTC
NA | TRBJ1-5 | few | TRBV6-2/TRBV6-3 | CASSVAAYSNQPQHF | TGTGCCAGCAGTGTCGCAGCTTATAGCAATCAGCCCCAGCATTTT
NA | TRBJ2-7 | NA | TRBV19 | CASSIYAGHEQYF | TGTGCCAGTAGTATCTACGCAGGGCACGAGCAGTACTTC
NA | TRBJ1-1 | many | TRBV9 | CASSVEGRQDTEAFF | TGTGCCAGCAGCGTAGAGGGCAGGCAGGACACTGAAGCTTTCTTT
NA | TRBJ2-7 | few | TRBV19 | CASSIDQGSSYEQYF | TGTGCCAGTAGTATAGATCAGGGCAGCTCCTACGAGCAGTACTTC
TRBD1 | TRBJ1-3 | NA | TRBV4-1 | CASGRFSGTGVLSGNTIYF | TGCGCCAGCGGCCGATTTTCCGGGACAGGGGTCTTGTCTGGAAACACCATATATTTT
TRBD2 | TRBJ2-3 | many | TRBV12-3/TRBV12-4 | CASSSSGSGGADTQYF | TGTGCCAGCAGTTCCTCCGGCAGCGGGGGGGCTGATACGCAGTATTTT
TRBD1 | TRBJ2-7 | many | TRBV20-1 | CSARTSGTATYEQYF | TGCAGTGCTAGAACCTCCGGGACAGCTACCTACGAGCAGTACTTC
TRBD2 | TRBJ2-2 | few | TRBV6-5 | CASSSLGGRADGELFF | TGTGCCAGCAGTTCCCTGGGCGGGAGGGCGGACGGGGAGCTGTTTTTT
TRBD2 | TRBJ2-3 | NA | TRBV28 | CASSEQRGGSDTQYF | TGTGCCAGCAGTGAGCAGCGGGGGGGCTCAGATACGCAGTATTTT
NA | TRBJ2-7 | NA | TRBV6-2/TRBV6-3 | CASSYRPGASYEQYF | TGTGCCAGCAGTTACCGGCCAGGAGCGTCCTACGAGCAGTACTTC
TRBD1 | TRBJ2-7 | few | TRBV6-5 | CASSSAGQGSDEQYF | TGTGCCAGCAGCTCGGCGGGACAGGGAAGTGACGAGCAGTACTTC
NA | TRBJ2-7 | few | TRBV2 | CASSDKGSYEQYF | TGTGCCAGCAGTGACAAGGGCTCCTACGAGCAGTACTTC
TRBD1 | TRBJ2-1 | NA | TRBV4-3 | CASSQDRRSGQSYNEQFF | TGCGCCAGCAGCCAAGATCGGAGATCGGGACAGAGCTACAATGAGCAGTTCTTC
NA | TRBJ1-2 | many | TRBV2 | CASSDGTTLYGYTF | TGTGCCAGCAGTGATGGGACAACCCTCTATGGCTACACCTTC
NA | TRBJ1-1 | NA | TRBV20-1 | CSAKGQLMNTEAFF | TGCAGTGCTAAAGGACAGTTGATGAACACTGAAGCTTTCTTT
NA | TRBJ2-2 | NA | TRBV6-5 | CATPRNTGELFF | TGTGCCACCCCCAGGAACACCGGGGAGCTGTTTTTT
TRBD1 | TRBJ1-4 | many | TRBV14 | CASSQDFGTASEKLFF | TGTGCCAGCAGCCAAGATTTCGGGACAGCCTCTGAAAAACTGTTTTTT
NA | TRBJ1-1 | NA | TRBV27 | CASSLSWQKNTEAFF | TGTGCCAGCAGTTTATCTTGGCAGAAGAACACTGAAGCTTTCTTT
NA | TRBJ2-1 | few | TRBV6-2/TRBV6-3 | CASSFGYNEQFF | TGTGCCAGCAGTTTCGGATACAATGAGCAGTTCTTC
TRBD2 | TRBJ2-1 | NA | TRBV4-3 | CASSQDSSLAGGGPRNEQFF | TGCGCCAGCAGCCAAGATTCAAGTCTAGCGGGGGGCGGTCCGCGGAATGAGCAGTTCTTC
NA | TRBJ2-7 | NA | TRBV18 | CASSPGVGGVVYEQYF | TGTGCCAGCTCACCAGGGGTTGGGGGCGTTGTGTACGAGCAGTACTTC
NA | TRBJ2-4 | many | TRBV5-1 | CASSPDFLEAKNIQYF | TGCGCCAGCAGCCCGGACTTCCTGGAAGCCAAAAACATTCAGTACTTC
NA | TRBJ1-1 | many | TRBV20-1 | CSAREGGMNTEAFF | TGCAGTGCTAGAGAAGGGGGTATGAACACTGAAGCTTTCTTT
TRBD2 | TRBJ2-7 | few | TRBV20-1 | CSARGLAVTYEQYF | TGCAGTGCTAGAGGACTAGCGGTCACCTACGAGCAGTACTTC
TRBD2 | TRBJ2-1 | NA | TRBV7-9 | CASSFGLAGNVNYNEQFF | TGTGCCAGCAGCTTTGGACTAGCGGGAAACGTTAACTACAATGAGCAGTTCTTC
TRBD2 | TRBJ2-1 | NA | TRBV5-4 | CASSLGLSGGNEQFF | TGTGCCAGCAGCTTGGGCCTGTCGGGGGGTAATGAGCAGTTCTTC
TRBD2 | TRBJ2-7 | many | TRBV7-8 | CASSLLRGDEQYF | TGTGCCAGCAGCTTACTTCGGGGGGACGAGCAGTACTTC
NA | TRBJ2-7 | NA | TRBV6-2/TRBV6-3 | CASSTGTFSYEQYF | TGTGCCAGCAGTACCGGGACATTTTCCTACGAGCAGTACTTC
TRBD2 | TRBJ2-1 | NA | TRBV27 | CASSLGGAGDAYNEQFF | TGTGCCAGCAGTTTAGGAGGGGCGGGAGACGCCTACAATGAGCAGTTCTTC
NA | TRBJ1-5 | NA | TRBV4-1 | CASSQGGGYNQPQHF | TGCGCCAGCAGCCAGGGGGGGGGATACAATCAGCCCCAGCATTTT
TRBD1 | TRBJ2-5 | NA | TRBV30 | CAWSVGQGVFLETQYF | TGTGCCTGGAGTGTAGGCCAGGGGGTCTTTTTGGAGACCCAGTACTTC
NA | TRBJ1-1 | NA | TRBV7-2 | CASSPAPEGIPEAFF | TGTGCCAGCAGCCCCGCGCCAGAAGGAATACCTGAAGCTTTCTTT
TRBD2 | TRBJ2-1 | NA | TRBV20-1 | CSAPHALRTSGRWQFF | TGCAGTGCTCCCCATGCTTTGAGGACTAGCGGGAGGTGGCAGTTCTTC
TRBD1 | TRBJ1-2 | many | TRBV6-5 | CASSYGRGLLAF | TGTGCCAGCAGTTACGGCAGGGGGTTGCTTGCCTTC
TRBD1 | TRBJ2-5 | NA | TRBV27 | CASSPLTGVETQYF | TGTGCCAGCAGTCCACTGACAGGGGTGGAGACCCAGTACTTC
NA | TRBJ2-7 | NA | TRBV12-3/TRBV12-4 | CASSLDGPYEQYF | TGTGCCAGCAGTTTAGACGGACCCTACGAGCAGTACTTC
TRBD1 | TRBJ1-5 | once | TRBV6-6 | CASSYHRDRGDQPQHF | TGTGCCAGCAGTTACCACCGGGACAGGGGCGATCAGCCCCAGCATTTT
NA | TRBJ1-4 | NA | TRBV12-5 | CASGPRRGHNEKLFF | TGTGCTAGTGGTCCCCGGCGAGGGCATAATGAAAAACTGTTTTTT
NA | TRBJ1-5 | many | TRBV12-3/TRBV12-4 | CASSPGQTQPQHF | TGTGCCAGCAGTCCGGGACAAACTCAGCCCCAGCATTTT